This TCR beta chain emerged from a study of T cells expressing NK-cell markers. Study observations and caveats: A few donors showed these clonotypes also leading the CD3+CD56-NKG2C+ fraction.

TCRdb reprocessed the 5' RACE reads; each CDR3 protein has one entry and no DNA is given. The sample table sets out about 400,000 distinct CDR3 sequences. A word on this clonotype: Its antigen is still unknown.

The CDR3 runs 12 residues. CDR1 and CDR2 from the germline V gene are SGHRS and YFSETQ. This clonotype was sampled from a woman in her forties or fifties in good health. Input material: blood T cells: a sorted CD56 or NKG2C T cell subset, CD4+ or CD8+ T cells, or bulk PBMC T cells (not recorded which). The chain uses TRBV5-1 and TRBJ2-1; TCRdb's D call of TRBD2 is untestable without DNA. CDR3 sequence reads: CASSNGLAEQFF.